The clone carrying this T cell receptor (beta chain) is a singleton in its sample. Indicated time point: pre-treatment baseline. V was clipped by 5 bases and J by 10 bases; unmatched bases: 13. CDR1 is MDHEN and CDR2 is SYDVKM in the germline V gene. The CDR3 contains 15 residues. These data are taken from a study of blood T cell dynamics during melanoma immunotherapy. TCRdb keeps only in-frame clones here, not all; method: immunoSEQ multiplex PCR. Altogether 6,300 or so clones are present, around 90% being singletons, with the ten largest covering around 11%. V is TRBV28 and J is TRBJ2-1; 8 nucleotides match TRBD1. Sequencing was performed on cell-free DNA from blood, taken from a patient treated with checkpoint blockade. The TCR comes from a human donor with melanoma. The CDR3 sequence is CASSTTGDWAGEQFF. The CDR3, as DNA: TGTGCCAGCAGTACGACAGGGGATTGGGCGGGGGAGCAGTTCTTC.